This T cell receptor (beta chain) was obtained from a study of blood T cells in healthy people across ages. Study-level points and caveats: Estimates of total diversity, which came from one million sequenced T cells, were considered to be underestimates.

This clonotype was counted a few times. Its antigen is still unknown. Primers used in a second PCR of about 7 to 12 cycles were a sample-barcoded 5' primer and a J-beta primer mix. The yield of each sample was at least 2.5 million CDR3-containing paired-end reads. Each CDR3 protein gets one entry after TCRdb re-called the 5' RACE reads with MiXCR. The sample consists of about 1.4 million distinct CDR3 sequences, around 59% of them appearing once. The TCR sequence derives from a man younger than 35 in good health. Sequenced material: blood.

The CDR3 DNA is TGCGCCAGCAGTGTAGGAGGGGGCGTGTACGAGCAGTACTTC. Encoded protein: CASSVGGGVYEQYF. The rearrangement joins TRBV10-2 to TRBJ2-7, with D tentatively TRBD1 (7 bases). V lost 4 bases to trimming and J lost 4 bases, with 14 bases between them. This CDR3 comprises 14 residues. The V gene's germline CDR1 is WSHSY and CDR2 SAAADI.